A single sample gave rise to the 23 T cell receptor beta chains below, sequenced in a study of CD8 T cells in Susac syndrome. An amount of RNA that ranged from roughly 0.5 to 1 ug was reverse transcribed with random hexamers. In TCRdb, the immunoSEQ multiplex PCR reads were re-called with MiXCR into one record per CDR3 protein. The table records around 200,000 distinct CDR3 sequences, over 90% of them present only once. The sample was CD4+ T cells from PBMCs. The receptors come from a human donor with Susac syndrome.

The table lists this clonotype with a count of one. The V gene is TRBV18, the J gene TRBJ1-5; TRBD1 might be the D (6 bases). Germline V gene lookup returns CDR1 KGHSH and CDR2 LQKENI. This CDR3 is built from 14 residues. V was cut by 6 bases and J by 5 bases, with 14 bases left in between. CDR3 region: CASSSRGFDQPQHF. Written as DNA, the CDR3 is TGTGCCAGCTCGTCTAGGGGGTTCGATCAGCCCCAGCATTTT.

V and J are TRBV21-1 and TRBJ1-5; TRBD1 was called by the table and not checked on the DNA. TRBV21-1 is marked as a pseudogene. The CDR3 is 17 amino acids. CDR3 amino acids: CASSKHSRVYSNQPQHF. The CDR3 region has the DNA TGTGCCAGCAGCAAACACTCCAGGGTGTATAGCAATCAGCCCCAGCATTTT.

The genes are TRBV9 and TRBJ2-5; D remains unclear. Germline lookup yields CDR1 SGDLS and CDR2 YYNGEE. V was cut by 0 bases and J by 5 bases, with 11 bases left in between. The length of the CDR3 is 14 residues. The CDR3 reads CASSVGSVVETQYF. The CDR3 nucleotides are TGTGCCAGCAGCGTAGGATCGGTGGTGGAGACCCAGTACTTC.

CDR3 sequence: CSVSHLAGAGDTQYF. The CDR3 DNA reads TGCAGCGTTTCCCACCTAGCGGGAGCAGGAGATACGCAGTATTTT. The genes are TRBV29-1 and TRBJ2-3; TRBD2 agrees at 10 bases. Unmatched junction bases numbered 10, after V lost 5 bases and J lost 5 bases. The germline V gene encodes CDR1 SQVTM and CDR2 ANQGSEA. The CDR3 has 15 residues.

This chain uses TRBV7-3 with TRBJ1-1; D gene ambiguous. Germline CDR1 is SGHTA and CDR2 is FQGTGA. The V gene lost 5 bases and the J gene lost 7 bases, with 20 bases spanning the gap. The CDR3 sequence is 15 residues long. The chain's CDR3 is CASSLTPDRWFEAFF. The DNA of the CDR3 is TGTGCCAGCAGCCTGACCCCGGACCGCTGGTTTGAAGCTTTCTTT.

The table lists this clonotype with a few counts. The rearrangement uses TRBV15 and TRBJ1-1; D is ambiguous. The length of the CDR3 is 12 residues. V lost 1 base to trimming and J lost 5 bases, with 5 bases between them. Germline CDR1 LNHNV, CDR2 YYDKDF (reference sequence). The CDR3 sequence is CATSRVWTEAFF. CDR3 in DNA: TGTGCCACCAGCAGAGTTTGGACTGAAGCTTTCTTT. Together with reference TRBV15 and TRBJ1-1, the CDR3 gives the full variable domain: DAMVIQNPRYQVTQFGKPVTLSCSQTLNHNVMYWYQQKSSQAPKLLFHYYDKDFNNEADTPDNFQSRRPNTSFCFLDIRSPGLGDTAMYLCATSRVWTEAFFGQGTRLTVV.

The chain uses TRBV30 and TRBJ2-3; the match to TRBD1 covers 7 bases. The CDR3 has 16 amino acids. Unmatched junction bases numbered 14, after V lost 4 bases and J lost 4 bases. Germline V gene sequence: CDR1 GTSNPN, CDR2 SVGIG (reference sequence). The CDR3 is CAWNPTGMVYADTQYF. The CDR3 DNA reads TGTGCCTGGAATCCGACAGGGATGGTGTATGCAGATACGCAGTATTTT.

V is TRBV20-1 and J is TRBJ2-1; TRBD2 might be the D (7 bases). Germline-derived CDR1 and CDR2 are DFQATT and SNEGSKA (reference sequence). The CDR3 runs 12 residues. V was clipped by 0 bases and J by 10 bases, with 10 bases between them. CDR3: CSARDEGGEQFF. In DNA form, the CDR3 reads TGCAGTGCTAGAGACGAGGGGGGGGAGCAGTTCTTC.

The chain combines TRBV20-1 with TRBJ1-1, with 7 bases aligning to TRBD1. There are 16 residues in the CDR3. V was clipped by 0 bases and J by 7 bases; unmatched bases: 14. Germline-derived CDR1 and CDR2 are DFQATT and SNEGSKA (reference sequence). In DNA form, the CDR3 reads TGCAGTGCTAGAGAGCTCTCCGGGACAGTTCGTTTTGAAGCTTTCTTT. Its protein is CSARELSGTVRFEAFF.

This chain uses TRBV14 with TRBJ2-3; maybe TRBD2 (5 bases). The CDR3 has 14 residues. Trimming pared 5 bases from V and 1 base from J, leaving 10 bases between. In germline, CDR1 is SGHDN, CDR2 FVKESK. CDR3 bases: TGTGCCAGCAGCTCTAGCAGACGCACAGATACGCAGTATTTT. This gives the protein CASSSSRRTDTQYF.

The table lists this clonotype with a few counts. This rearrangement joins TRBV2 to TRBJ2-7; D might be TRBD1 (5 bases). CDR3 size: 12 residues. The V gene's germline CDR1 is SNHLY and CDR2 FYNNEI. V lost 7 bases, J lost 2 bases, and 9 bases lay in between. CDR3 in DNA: TGTGCCAGCACCCAGGGAACCTACGAGCAGTACTTC. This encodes CASTQGTYEQYF.

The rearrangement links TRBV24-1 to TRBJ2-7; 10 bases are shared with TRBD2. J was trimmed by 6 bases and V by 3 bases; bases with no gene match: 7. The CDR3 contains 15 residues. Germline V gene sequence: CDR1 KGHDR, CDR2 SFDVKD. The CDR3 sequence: CATSDGLAGVSEQYF. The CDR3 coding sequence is TGTGCCACCAGTGATGGGCTAGCGGGAGTTAGCGAGCAGTACTTC.

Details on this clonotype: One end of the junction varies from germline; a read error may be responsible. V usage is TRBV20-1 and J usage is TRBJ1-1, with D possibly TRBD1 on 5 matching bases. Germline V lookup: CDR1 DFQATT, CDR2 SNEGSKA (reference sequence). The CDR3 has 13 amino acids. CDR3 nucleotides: TGCAGTGCTAGGACGGGGGAGAACACTGAAGTTTTCTTT. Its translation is CSARTGENTEVFF.

The CDR3: CATSDSRREIQETQYF. In DNA form, the CDR3 reads TGTGCCACCAGTGATTCTCGGCGGGAGATCCAAGAGACCCAGTACTTC. V gene TRBV24-1 combines with J gene TRBJ2-5, with 7 bases lining up with TRBD2. Germline values: CDR1 KGHDR, CDR2 SFDVKD. This CDR3 has 16 residues. J gave up 1 base and V 2 bases, and 6 bases lay outside the gene matches.

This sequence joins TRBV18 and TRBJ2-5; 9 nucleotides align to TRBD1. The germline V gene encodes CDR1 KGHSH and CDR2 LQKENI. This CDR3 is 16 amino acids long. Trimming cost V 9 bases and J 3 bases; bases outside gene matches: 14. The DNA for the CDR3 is TGTGCCAGTCACCCAACCCCGGGACAGGGAAAAGAGACCCAGTACTTC. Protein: CASHPTPGQGKETQYF. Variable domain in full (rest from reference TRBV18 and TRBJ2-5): NAGVMQNPRHLVRRRGQEARLRCSPMKGHSHVYWYRQLPEEGLKFMVYLQKENIIDESGMPKERFSAEFPKEGPSILRIQQVVRGDSAAYFCASHPTPGQGKETQYFGPGTRLLVL.

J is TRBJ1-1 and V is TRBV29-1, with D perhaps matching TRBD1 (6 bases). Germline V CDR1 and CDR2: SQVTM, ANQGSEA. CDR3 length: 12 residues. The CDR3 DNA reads TGCGGAGGCGGGGGGCGCGACACTGAAGCTTTCTTT. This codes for CGGGGRDTEAFF. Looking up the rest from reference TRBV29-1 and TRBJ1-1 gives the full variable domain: SAVISQKPSRDICQRGTSLTIQCQVDSQVTMMFWYRQQPGQSLTLIATANQGSEATYESGFVIDKFPISRPNLTFSTLTVSNMSPEDSSIYLCGGGGRDTEAFFGQGTRLTVV.

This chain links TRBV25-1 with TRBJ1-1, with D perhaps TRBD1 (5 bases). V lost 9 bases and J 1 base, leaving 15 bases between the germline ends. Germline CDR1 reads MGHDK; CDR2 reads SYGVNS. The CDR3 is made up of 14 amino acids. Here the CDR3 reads CASTDSGPNTEAFF. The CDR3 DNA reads TGTGCCAGTACCGACAGTGGGCCGAACACTGAAGCTTTCTTT.

CDR3 coding DNA: TGTGCCAGCTCACCATCGGGGGGCAACTATGGCTACACCTTC. The encoded protein is CASSPSGGNYGYTF. The chain carries TRBV18 and TRBJ1-2, with D possibly matching TRBD1 (6 bases). CDR3 length: 14 residues. V lost 2 bases to trimming and J lost 2 bases, with 9 bases between them. Per the germline V gene, CDR1 is KGHSH and CDR2 is LQKENI.

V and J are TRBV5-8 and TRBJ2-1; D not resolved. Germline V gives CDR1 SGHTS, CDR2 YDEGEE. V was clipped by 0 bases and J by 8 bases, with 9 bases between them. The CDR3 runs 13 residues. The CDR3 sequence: CASSLARGYEQFF. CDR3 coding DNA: TGTGCCAGCAGCTTGGCAAGAGGATATGAGCAGTTCTTC.

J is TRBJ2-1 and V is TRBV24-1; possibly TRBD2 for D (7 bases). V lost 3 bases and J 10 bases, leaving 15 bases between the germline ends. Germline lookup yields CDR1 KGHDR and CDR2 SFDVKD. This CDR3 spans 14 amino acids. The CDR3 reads CATSDPLGGQEQFF. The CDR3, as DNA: TGTGCCACCAGTGATCCGCTGGGGGGGCAAGAGCAGTTCTTC.

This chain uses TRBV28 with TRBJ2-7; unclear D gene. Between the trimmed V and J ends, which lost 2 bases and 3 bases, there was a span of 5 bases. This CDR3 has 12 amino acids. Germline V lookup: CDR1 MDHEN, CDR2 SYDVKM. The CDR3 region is CASSLRLYEQYF. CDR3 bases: TGTGCCAGCAGTTTACGGCTCTACGAGCAGTACTTC. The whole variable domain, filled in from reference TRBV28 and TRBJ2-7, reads DVKVTQSSRYLVKRTGEKVFLECVQDMDHENMFWYRQDPGLGLRLIYFSYDVKMKEKGDIPEGYSVSREKKERFSLILESASTNQTSMYLCASSLRLYEQYFGPGTRLTVT.

The CDR3 loop reads CATSDSTRGEKLFF. The DNA for the CDR3 is TGTGCCACCAGTGATTCCACGAGGGGGGAAAAACTGTTTTTT. This chain joins TRBV24-1 and TRBJ1-4; possible D gene TRBD1, 6 bases. The CDR3 length is 14 residues. The germline V and J ends were trimmed by 2 bases and 8 bases, with 11 bases remaining between them. Germline V gene sequence: CDR1 KGHDR, CDR2 SFDVKD.

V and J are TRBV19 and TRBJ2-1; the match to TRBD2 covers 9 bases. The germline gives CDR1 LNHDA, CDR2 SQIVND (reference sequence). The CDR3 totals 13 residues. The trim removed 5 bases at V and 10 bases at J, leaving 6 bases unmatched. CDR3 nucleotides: TGTGCCAGTAGTCGTAGCGGGAGCGGGGAGCAGTTCTTC. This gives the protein CASSRSGSGEQFF. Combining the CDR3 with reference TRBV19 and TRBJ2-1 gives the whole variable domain DGGITQSPKYLFRKEGQNVTLSCEQNLNHDAMYWYRQDPGQGLRLIYYSQIVNDFQKGDIAEGYSVSREKKESFPLTVTSAQKNPTAFYLCASSRSGSGEQFFGPGTRLTVL.